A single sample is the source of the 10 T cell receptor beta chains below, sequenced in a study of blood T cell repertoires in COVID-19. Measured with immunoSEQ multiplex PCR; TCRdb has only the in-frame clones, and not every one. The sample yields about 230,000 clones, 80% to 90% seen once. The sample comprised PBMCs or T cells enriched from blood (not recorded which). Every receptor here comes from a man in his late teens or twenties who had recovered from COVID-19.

The CDR3 loop is CASSLAGGAGTGELFF. The CDR3 coding sequence is TGTGCCAGCAGCTTAGCTGGAGGGGCCGGCACCGGGGAGCTGTTTTTT. This chain links TRBV7-9 with TRBJ2-2; D possibly corresponds to TRBD2 (6 bases). The germline V gene has CDR1 SEHNR and CDR2 FQNEAQ (reference sequence). V dropped 0 bases and J dropped 4 bases, with 12 bases sitting between them. The CDR3 consists of 16 residues.

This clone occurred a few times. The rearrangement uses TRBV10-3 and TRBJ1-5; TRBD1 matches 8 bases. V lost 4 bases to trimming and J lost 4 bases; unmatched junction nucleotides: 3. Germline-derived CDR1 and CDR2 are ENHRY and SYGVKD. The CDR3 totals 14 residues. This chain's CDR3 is CAISGDRNNQPQHF. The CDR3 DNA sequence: TGTGCCATCAGTGGGGACAGGAATAATCAGCCCCAGCATTTT.

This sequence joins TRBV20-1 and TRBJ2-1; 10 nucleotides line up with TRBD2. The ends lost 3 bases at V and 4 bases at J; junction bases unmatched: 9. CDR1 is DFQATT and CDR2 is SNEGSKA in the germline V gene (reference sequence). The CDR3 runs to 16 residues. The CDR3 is CSASAASGSIYNEQFF. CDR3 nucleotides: TGCAGTGCTAGTGCGGCTAGCGGGAGTATTTACAATGAGCAGTTCTTC.

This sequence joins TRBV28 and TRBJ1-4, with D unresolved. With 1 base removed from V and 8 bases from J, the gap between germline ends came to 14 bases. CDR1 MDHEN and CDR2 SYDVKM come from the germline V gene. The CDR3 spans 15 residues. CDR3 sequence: CASSLFRESSEKLFF. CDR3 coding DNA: TGTGCCAGCAGTTTATTCCGGGAGTCAAGCGAAAAACTGTTTTTT.

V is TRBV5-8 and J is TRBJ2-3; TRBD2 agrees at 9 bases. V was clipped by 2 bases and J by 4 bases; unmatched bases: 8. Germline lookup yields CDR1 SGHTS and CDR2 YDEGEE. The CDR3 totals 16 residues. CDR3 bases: TGTGCCAGCAGCTTCCATAGCGGGGGTTCAGCAGATACGCAGTATTTT. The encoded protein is CASSFHSGGSADTQYF.

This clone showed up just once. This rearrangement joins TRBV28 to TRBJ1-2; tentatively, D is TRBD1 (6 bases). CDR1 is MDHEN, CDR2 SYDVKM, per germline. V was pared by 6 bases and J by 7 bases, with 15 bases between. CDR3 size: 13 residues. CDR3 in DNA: TGTGCCAGCAGCACCGCGGCAGGGGTTGGCTACACCTTC. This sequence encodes CASSTAAGVGYTF.

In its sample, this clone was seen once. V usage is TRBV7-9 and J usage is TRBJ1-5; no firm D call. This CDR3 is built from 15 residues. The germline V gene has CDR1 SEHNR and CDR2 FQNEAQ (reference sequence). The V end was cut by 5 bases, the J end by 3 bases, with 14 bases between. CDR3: CASSPEGAFNQPQHF. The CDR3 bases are TGTGCCAGCAGCCCAGAGGGAGCGTTCAATCAGCCCCAGCATTTT.

CDR3 protein: CATSDGSTGGWYGYTF. The DNA for the CDR3 is TGTGCCACCAGTGACGGTTCGACAGGGGGATGGTATGGCTACACCTTC. This chain joins TRBV24-1 and TRBJ1-2; 9 nucleotides align to TRBD1. J gave up 5 bases and V 4 bases, and 10 bases lay outside the gene matches. The germline V gene encodes CDR1 KGHDR and CDR2 SFDVKD. The CDR3 extends over 16 amino acids.

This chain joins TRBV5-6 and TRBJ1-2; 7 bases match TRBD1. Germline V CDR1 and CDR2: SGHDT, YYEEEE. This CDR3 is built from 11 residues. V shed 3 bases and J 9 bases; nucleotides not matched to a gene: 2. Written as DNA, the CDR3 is TGTGCCAGCAGCTGGGGACAGCGCTACACCTTC. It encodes CASSWGQRYTF. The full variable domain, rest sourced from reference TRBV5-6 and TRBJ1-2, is DAGVTQSPTHLIKTRGQQVTLRCSPKSGHDTVSWYQQALGQGPQFIFQYYEEEERQRGNFPDRFSGHQFPNYSSELNVNALLLGDSALYLCASSWGQRYTFGSGTRLTVV.

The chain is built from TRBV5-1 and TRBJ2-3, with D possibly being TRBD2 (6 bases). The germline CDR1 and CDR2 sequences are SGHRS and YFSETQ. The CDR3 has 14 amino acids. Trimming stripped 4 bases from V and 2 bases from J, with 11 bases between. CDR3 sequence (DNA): TGCGCCAGCAGCCCTCGGGACTCCACAGATACGCAGTATTTT. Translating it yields CASSPRDSTDTQYF.